The 22 T cell receptor beta chains below all came from one sample that was sequenced in a study of shared clonotypes between healthy human individuals (dated by TCRdb to 2019 to 2021). For the CD8 naive samples, CD45RO-negative cells were positively selected for CCR7, yielding a CD45RA+CCR7+ population from which TemRA cells were excluded. The library was prepared using the immunoSEQ multiplex PCR assay. As stored in TCRdb, this immuneACCESS dataset retains in-frame rearrangements with V and J assigned. A fraction of the clones does not appear; measured against another copy, unresolved V genes explain less than half of the discrepancy, and the remainder lacks a known reason. The table for this sample lists approximately 810,000 clones; 90% to 95% of them were counted only once. The ten largest account for about 25% of the sample. The sample comprised naive CD8+ T cells sorted from blood. The cell subset or site tag for this specimen amounts to: CD45RA+CCR7+. The source of these receptors is a young man in good health.

The CDR3 coding sequence is TGTGCCAGCAGCCCCATCAAGGGGGCAAAGGTTTTAGATACGCAGTATTTT. Protein: CASSPIKGAKVLDTQYF. V usage is TRBV7-2 and J usage is TRBJ2-3; the match to TRBD1 covers 7 bases. The CDR3 spans 17 residues. CDR1 SGHTA and CDR2 FQGNSA come from the germline V gene. The J segment lost 5 bases and the V segment lost 5 bases, leaving 16 bases of the junction unmatched.

The CDR3 DNA is TGTGCCAGCTCACCCTCTGGAGGCGTTACCCCTATCTCCTACAATGAGCAGTTCTTC. As protein: CASSPSGGVTPISYNEQFF. The chain employs TRBV18 and TRBJ2-1; D perhaps matches TRBD2 (5 bases). The CDR3 has 19 amino acids. Germline loops: CDR1 KGHSH, CDR2 LQKENI. V was trimmed by 3 bases and J by 0 bases, leaving 21 bases between them.

CDR3 amino acids: CASSLVLGTIYTGELFF. The CDR3 DNA is TGTGCCAGCAGCTTAGTTCTCGGGACTATATACACCGGGGAGCTGTTTTTT. The gene calls are TRBV7-8 and TRBJ2-2, with 7 bases that match TRBD2. V lost 1 base, J lost 3 bases, and 8 bases stayed unmatched. The germline CDR1 and CDR2 sequences are SGHVS and FQNEAQ. The CDR3 has 17 amino acids.

The V call is TRBV19, the J call TRBJ2-3, with D maybe TRBD2 (6 bases). This CDR3 region has 14 residues. The V gene's germline CDR1 is LNHDA and CDR2 SQIVND (reference sequence). V was cut by 6 bases and J by 3 bases, with 13 bases left in between. The CDR3 DNA is TGTGCCAGTAGGAGACTAGAATCGACAGATACGCAGTATTTT. This codes for CASRRLESTDTQYF.

In this sample, this clone turned up once. This chain uses TRBV27 with TRBJ2-7, with D perhaps TRBD1 or TRBD2 (7 bases each). Between the trimmed V and J ends, which lost 1 base and 4 bases, there was a span of 29 bases. The CDR3 has 20 residues. Germline V lookup: CDR1 MNHEY, CDR2 SMNVEV (reference sequence). The CDR3 DNA reads as TGTGCCAGCAGTTTATTAACGGGGACTATGCTAGGCAGGGGGTTTTACGAGCAGTACTTC. Residues: CASSLLTGTMLGRGFYEQYF.

J is TRBJ1-1 and V is TRBV25-1; D is possibly TRBD1 (5 bases). The CDR3 extends over 15 amino acids. V shed 6 bases and J shed 4 bases, with 18 bases lying between them. CDR1 and CDR2 from the germline V gene are MGHDK and SYGVNS. The CDR3 nucleotides read TGTGCCAGCAGCGCATCGAATCGTGGGGCCACTGAAGCTTTCTTT. This encodes CASSASNRGATEAFF. Full variable domain (missing parts from reference TRBV25-1 and TRBJ1-1): EADIYQTPRYLVIGTGKKITLECSQTMGHDKMYWYQQDPGMELHLIHYSYGVNSTEKGDLSSESTVSRIRTEHFPLTLESARPSHTSQYLCASSASNRGATEAFFGQGTRLTVV.

The chain links TRBV6-1 to TRBJ2-7; D gene uncertain. The CDR3 sequence is 14 residues long. Germline V gives CDR1 MNHNS, CDR2 SASEGT. Trimming removed 6 bases at V and 2 bases at J, with 14 bases between. This CDR3 reads CASSSLGEPYEQYF. The CDR3 DNA sequence: TGTGCCAGCAGCTCACTTGGAGAACCCTACGAGCAGTACTTC.

The genes are TRBV29-1 and TRBJ2-4; D possibly uses TRBD1 or TRBD2 (6 bases each). V lost 0 bases to trimming and J lost 9 bases, with 21 bases between them. The CDR3 has 16 amino acids. CDR1 is SQVTM and CDR2 is ANQGSEA in the germline V gene. CDR3 loop: CSVEDRSRGGPSIQYF. In nucleotides, the CDR3 is TGCAGCGTTGAAGATCGGTCGAGAGGGGGGCCCAGCATTCAGTACTTC.

V is TRBV19 and J is TRBJ2-3; TRBD2 might be the D (5 bases). Germline assignment: CDR1 LNHDA and CDR2 SQIVND (reference sequence). The CDR3 is 13 amino acids. V lost 4 bases and J lost 10, with 15 bases in between. CDR3 DNA sequence: TGTGCCAGTAGTAGAAGCGGCCCAATCTCGCAGTATTTT. Translating it yields CASSRSGPISQYF. Complete variable domain (other parts from reference TRBV19 and TRBJ2-3): DGGITQSPKYLFRKEGQNVTLSCEQNLNHDAMYWYRQDPGQGLRLIYYSQIVNDFQKGDIAEGYSVSREKKESFPLTVTSAQKNPTAFYLCASSRSGPISQYFGPGTRLTVL.

The V and J genes are TRBV27 and TRBJ1-4, with no clear D. Between the trimmed V and J ends, which lost 6 bases and 0 bases, there was a span of 8 bases. Germline V gene sequence: CDR1 MNHEY, CDR2 SMNVEV (reference sequence). The CDR3 totals 14 residues. The CDR3 is CASSSSATNEKLFF. CDR3 DNA sequence: TGTGCCAGCAGCTCCAGTGCAACTAATGAAAAACTGTTTTTT.

The chain links TRBV7-2 to TRBJ2-7, with TRBD1 matching over 8 bases. CDR3 size: 15 residues. The V gene end was trimmed by 5 bases and the J gene end by 3 bases; junction bases not matched to a gene: 9. The germline CDR1 and CDR2 sequences are SGHTA and FQGNSA. CDR3 amino acids: CASSIPGTGYYEQYF. As DNA, the CDR3 is TGTGCCAGCAGCATCCCCGGGACAGGTTACTACGAGCAGTACTTC. Combining the CDR3 with reference TRBV7-2 and TRBJ2-7 gives the whole variable domain GAGVSQSPSNKVTEKGKDVELRCDPISGHTALYWYRQSLGQGLEFLIYFQGNSAPDKSGLPSDRFSAERTGGSVSTLTIQRTQQEDSAVYLCASSIPGTGYYEQYFGPGTRLTVT.

The genes are TRBV29-1 and TRBJ1-2; TRBD1 matches at 12 bases. The CDR3 extends over 20 amino acids. Germline values: CDR1 SQVTM, CDR2 ANQGSEA. Losses at the gene ends were 6 bases for V and 5 bases for J; bases not matched to a gene: 25. The chain's CDR3 is CSVDFRLIGRDRGRPYGYTF. CDR3 in DNA: TGCAGCGTCGATTTTCGCCTGATAGGCCGGGACAGGGGGCGCCCTTATGGCTACACCTTC.

V and J are TRBV27 and TRBJ2-1; 13 nucleotides match TRBD2. The V segment lost 5 bases and the J segment 9 bases; nucleotides outside the gene matches: 10. Germline loops: CDR1 MNHEY, CDR2 SMNVEV (reference sequence). The CDR3 runs to 16 residues. This chain's CDR3 is CASSDRTSGRRGEQFF. The CDR3 nucleotides are TGTGCCAGCAGTGACCGGACTAGCGGGAGAAGGGGTGAGCAGTTCTTC.

The J gene is TRBJ1-4, the V gene TRBV6-1; 7 positions match TRBD1. CDR3 size: 17 residues. J was trimmed by 5 bases and V by 3 bases; bases with no gene match: 12. Per the germline V gene, CDR1 is MNHNS and CDR2 is SASEGT. DNA for the CDR3: TGTGCCAGCAGTGAGGGGACAGCCTTCCGGATGAATGAAAAACTGTTTTTT. This gives the protein CASSEGTAFRMNEKLFF.

V is TRBV30 and J is TRBJ2-4, with 10 bases matching TRBD1. From germline, CDR1 is GTSNPN and CDR2 SVGIG (reference sequence). CDR3 length: 17 amino acids. After removal of 4 bases from V and 0 bases from J, the junction contained 9 bases not matched to a gene. Written as DNA, the CDR3 is TGTGCCTGGACTACCGGGACAGGGGATCTAGCCAAAAACATTCAGTACTTC. Its translation: CAWTTGTGDLAKNIQYF.

The rearrangement uses TRBV29-1 and TRBJ2-7, with D possibly TRBD2 on 5 matching bases. The germline V and J ends were trimmed by 4 bases and 4 bases, with 11 bases remaining between them. The CDR3 is made up of 12 amino acids. The V gene's germline CDR1 is SQVTM and CDR2 ANQGSEA. The CDR3 sequence is CSVAGISYEQYF. CDR3 DNA: TGCAGCGTTGCCGGGATATCATACGAGCAGTACTTC.

The chain is built from TRBV14 and TRBJ2-5, with TRBD2 identical over 12 bases. J lost 4 bases, V lost 3 bases, and 6 bases had no gene match. In germline, CDR1 is SGHDN, CDR2 FVKESK. This CDR3 has 16 amino acids. CDR3 region: CASSQGTSGLVETQYF. CDR3 coding DNA: TGTGCCAGCAGCCAGGGGACTAGCGGGTTGGTAGAGACCCAGTACTTC.

As regards this clone: The sample contains more than one DNA sequence encoding this CDR3. The chain combines TRBV14 with TRBJ2-7; TRBD1 matches at 10 bases. V was clipped by 3 bases and J by 2 bases; unmatched bases: 4. CDR1 and CDR2 (germline): SGHDN, FVKESK. This CDR3 spans 15 amino acids. The CDR3 region is CASSQTGTGAYEQYF. CDR3 nucleotides: TGTGCCAGCAGCCAGACCGGGACAGGGGCCTACGAGCAGTACTTC.

The genes are TRBV2 and TRBJ2-5; a weak D match, TRBD2 (6 bases). Germline CDR1 and CDR2: SNHLY and FYNNEI. The CDR3 spans 13 residues. V lost 6 bases and J lost 2, with 10 bases in between. Here the CDR3 DNA reads TGTGCCAGCAGGACGGGACTTCAAGAGACCCAGTACTTC. Its translation: CASRTGLQETQYF.

This rearrangement joins TRBV4-1 to TRBJ2-7, with D unresolved. The CDR3 spans 14 residues. Per the germline V gene, CDR1 is MGHRA and CDR2 is YSYEKL. The V and J ends lost 1 base and 3 bases respectively, with 10 bases between them. The DNA of the CDR3 is TGCGCCAGCAGCCAAGGCGCGACACACTACGAGCAGTACTTC. Translating gives CASSQGATHYEQYF.

The V gene is TRBV19, the J gene TRBJ1-1; tentatively, D is TRBD1 (6 bases). The CDR3 is 17 amino acids. V was trimmed by 3 bases and J by 1 base, leaving 18 bases between them. Germline lookup yields CDR1 LNHDA and CDR2 SQIVND (reference sequence). The CDR3 region is CASSIELDRRPNTEAFF. The CDR3 DNA follows: TGTGCCAGTAGTATCGAATTAGACAGGAGACCGAACACTGAAGCTTTCTTT.

The chain joins TRBV11-3 to TRBJ2-1, with 7 nucleotides matching TRBD2. This CDR3 is 19 amino acids long. Losses at the gene ends were 1 base for V and 0 bases for J; bases not matched to a gene: 12. Germline CDR1 is SGHNT and CDR2 is YENEEA. DNA of the CDR3: TGTGCCAGCAGCTTAGGAGGCGGGAGAGGGGTTTACTCCTACAATGAGCAGTTCTTC. Translated: CASSLGGGRGVYSYNEQFF.